A selection of T cell receptor beta chains follows, all from one sample in a study of CD8+CD57+ T cells in acquired aplastic anemia. MiXCR, applied by TCRdb to the reads, yields one record per CDR3 protein. The data contain around 210,000 distinct CDR3 sequences, over 55% of them singletons. The sequenced sample consisted of sorted CD4+, CD8+, or CD8+CD57+ T cells (not recorded which) from PBMCs. The source of these receptors is a human donor with aplastic anemia. CDR3s include the opening cysteine and the closing phenylalanine or tryptophan. The D gene is left open where the match is weak.

d_call	v_call	j_call	cdr3_aa
TRBD2	TRBV20-1	TRBJ2-3	CSASPSGATDTQYF
.	TRBV6-4	TRBJ1-1	CASTRTGHMNTEAFF
TRBD1	TRBV5-1	TRBJ1-6	CASSSWDRKGSSPLHF
.	TRBV4-2	TRBJ2-7	CASSQGGPSYEQYF
TRBD1	TRBV2	TRBJ1-2	CASNTGTGAYGYTF
.	TRBV4-1	TRBJ2-7	CASSPGLLHYEQYF
.	TRBV2	TRBJ1-2	CASKPQDGSYGYTF
TRBD1	TRBV7-8	TRBJ2-2	CASSADRGGSGELFF
TRBD2	TRBV2	TRBJ2-3	CASSGLAGHTDTQYF
.	TRBV15	TRBJ2-1	CATSSQFGGPDNEQFF
TRBD2	TRBV20-1	TRBJ2-5	CSAKRSGVETQYF
.	TRBV7-9	TRBJ2-7	CASSLGQFYEQYF
TRBD2	TRBV11-3	TRBJ2-3	CASSRGVGKGTDTQYF
.	TRBV4-1	TRBJ2-3	CASSQDDFWAGQYF
.	TRBV5-8	TRBJ2-1	CASSGVSYNEQFF
.	TRBV25-1	TRBJ2-1	CASSSLDSRNEQFF
.	TRBV15	TRBJ2-1	CVTSREKTLRPHEQFF
.	TRBV20-1	TRBJ1-2	CSARVQPTNYGYTF
.	TRBV27	TRBJ1-2	CASSPWGALANYGYTF
TRBD1	TRBV6-6	TRBJ1-6	CASTDLSGTGSSPLHF
.	TRBV7-9	TRBJ2-7	CASSLVGHNEQYF
.	TRBV20-1	TRBJ1-1	CSARRQDNTEAFF
.	TRBV20-1	TRBJ1-2	CSASPTVGYTF
.	TRBV9	TRBJ1-1	CASSVSHGGNTEAFF
.	TRBV3-1	TRBJ2-3	CASSQMDGYTDTQYF
TRBD1	TRBV6-5	TRBJ2-5	CASRPTLGQGETQYF
.	TRBV7-9	TRBJ1-1	CASSFGRDGWLNTEAFF